This TCR beta chain was sequenced in a study of cytomegalovirus exposure and HLA in healthy donors. Researchers ran the PCR with 60 Vbeta and 13 Jbeta primers. Only in-frame clones appear in the TCRdb table, and some are missing; sequencing was by immunoSEQ multiplex PCR. Here the sample spans around 120,000 clones, around 75% being singletons. CDR1 is SNHLY, CDR2 FYNNEI, per germline. V lost 5 bases and J 4 bases, leaving 11 bases between the germline ends. This CDR3 is 14 amino acids long. The chain couples TRBV2 to TRBJ1-4, with D maybe TRBD1 (6 bases). Sequencing was done on a sample of PBMCs. This TCR was sampled from a woman aged 45-60 years in good health and CMV-seropositive. The CDR3 bases are TGTGCCAGCAGTTACATAGGGGGTAATGAAAAACTGTTTTTT. Translation: CASSYIGGNEKLFF.